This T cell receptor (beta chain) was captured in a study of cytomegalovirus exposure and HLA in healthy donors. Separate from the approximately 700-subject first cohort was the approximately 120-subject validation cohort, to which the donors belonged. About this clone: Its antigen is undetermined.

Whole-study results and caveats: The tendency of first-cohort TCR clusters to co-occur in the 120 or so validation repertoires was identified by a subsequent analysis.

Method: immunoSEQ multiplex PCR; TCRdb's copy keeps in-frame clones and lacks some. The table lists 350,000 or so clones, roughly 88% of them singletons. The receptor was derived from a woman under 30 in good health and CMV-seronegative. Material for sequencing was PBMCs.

CDR3 in amino acids: CASSVVLAGAGGQYF. The DNA for the CDR3 is TGCGCCAGCAGTGTCGTCCTAGCGGGAGCGGGGGGGCAGTACTTC. J is TRBJ2-7 and V is TRBV10-2; 10 bases fit TRBD2. The junction had 12 bases not matched to a gene; V was cut back by 4 bases and J by 9 bases. In germline, CDR1 is WSHSY, CDR2 SAAADI. The CDR3 loop spans 15 amino acids.